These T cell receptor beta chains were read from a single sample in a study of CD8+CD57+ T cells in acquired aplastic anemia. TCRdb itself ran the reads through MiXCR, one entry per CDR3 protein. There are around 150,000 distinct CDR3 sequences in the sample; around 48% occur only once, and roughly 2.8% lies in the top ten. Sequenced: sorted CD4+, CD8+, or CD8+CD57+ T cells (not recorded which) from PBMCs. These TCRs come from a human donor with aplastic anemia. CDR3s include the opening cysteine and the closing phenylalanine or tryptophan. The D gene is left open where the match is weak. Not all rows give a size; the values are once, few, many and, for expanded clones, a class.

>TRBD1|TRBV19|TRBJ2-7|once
TGTGCCAGTAGTCCGACAGGGACCTACTACGAGCAGTACTTC
CASSPTGTYYEQYF
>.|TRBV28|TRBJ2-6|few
TGTGCCAGCACCTCTGGGGCCAACGTCCTGACTTTC
CASTSGANVLTF
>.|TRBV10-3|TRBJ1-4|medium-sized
TGTGCCATCAGTGATCTTGCAAATGAAAAACTGTTTTTT
CAISDLANEKLFF
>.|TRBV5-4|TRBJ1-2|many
TGTGCCAGCACCCCGGTAAGGGGGATGGACTATGGCTACACCTTC
CASTPVRGMDYGYTF
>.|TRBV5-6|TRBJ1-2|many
TGTGCCAGCAGCCGGACCGGGACGGAAGATCACACCTTC
CASSRTGTEDHTF
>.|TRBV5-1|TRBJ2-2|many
TGCGCCAGCAGCTTTGGGGGGACCGGGGAGCTGTTTTTT
CASSFGGTGELFF
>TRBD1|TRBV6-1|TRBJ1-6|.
TGTGCCAGCAGTGGACAGGGGGCGAAAAATTCACCCCTCCACTTT
CASSGQGAKNSPLHF
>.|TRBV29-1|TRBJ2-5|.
TGCAGCGTTGGAGGGAACGGTGAGACCCAGTACTTC
CSVGGNGETQYF
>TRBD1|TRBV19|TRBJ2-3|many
TGTGCCAGTAGCCTCGTGGGACAGGGGTTGAGTGCGCAGTATTTT
CASSLVGQGLSAQYF
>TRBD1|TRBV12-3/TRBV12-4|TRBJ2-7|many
TGTGCCAGCAGGCAGACAGGGCCCGAGCAGTACTTC
CASRQTGPEQYF
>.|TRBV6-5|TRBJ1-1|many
TGTGCCAGCAGTCGCATGAACACTGAAGCTTTCTTT
CASSRMNTEAFF
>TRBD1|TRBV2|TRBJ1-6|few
TGTGCCAGCAGTGAAGATGGGACAGGGAACTCACCCCTCCACTTT
CASSEDGTGNSPLHF
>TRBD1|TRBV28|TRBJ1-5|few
TGTGCCAGCAGTTCCCCGACAGGGGTGGCAGAGCCCCAGCATTTT
CASSSPTGVAEPQHF
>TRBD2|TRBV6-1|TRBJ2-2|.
TGTGCCAGCAGTGAAGCGTCTAGCGGGTTCCCTACCGGGGAGCTGTTTTTT
CASSEASSGFPTGELFF
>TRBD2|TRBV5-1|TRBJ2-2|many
TGCGCCAGCAGCTTGGAGGGACTAGGTACCGGGGAGCTGTTTTTT
CASSLEGLGTGELFF
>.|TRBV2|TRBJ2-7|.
TGTGCCAGCAGTACGCAGATACAATACGAGCAGTACTTC
CASSTQIQYEQYF
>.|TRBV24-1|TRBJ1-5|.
TGTGCCACCAGTGTCCAGGGTGTCAATCAGCCCCAGCATTTT
CATSVQGVNQPQHF
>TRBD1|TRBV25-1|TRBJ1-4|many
TGTGCCAGCAGAATCGGGACAGGGGCTGAAAAACTGTTTTTT
CASRIGTGAEKLFF